A single sample is the source of the 31 T cell receptor beta chains below, sequenced in a study of beta chain features in type 1 diabetes. Study results and limitations: TCRB CDR3s were moderately but significantly shorter in Type 1 diabetes patients in all four CD4+ subsets.

These receptors' targets are unknown. The whole isolated RNA underwent reverse transcription, so sequencing captured expressed TCRB transcripts. The method was immunoSEQ multiplex PCR; TCRdb's version includes in-frame clones alone and lacks a portion of them. The repertoire has fewer than 350,000 clones, 15% of them found once; the top ten carry approximately 0.015%. What was sequenced was naive CD4+ T cells from blood. The receptor set was obtained from a man younger than 35 with type 1 diabetes.

This chain links TRBV5-1 with TRBJ2-7, with a weak D call TRBD1 (8 bases). The CDR3 has 16 residues. Trimming pared 4 bases from V and 3 bases from J, leaving 20 bases between. Per the germline V gene, CDR1 is SGHRS and CDR2 is YFSETQ. CDR3 DNA sequence: TGCGCCAGCAGCACCCTTACAGGGGGGGGAATCTACGAGCAGTACTTC. Translating it yields CASSTLTGGGIYEQYF.

The chain is built from TRBV30 and TRBJ2-1, with 7 bases identical to TRBD1. The trim removed 6 bases at V and 9 bases at J, leaving 11 bases unmatched. This CDR3 is built from 13 residues. Germline CDR1 reads GTSNPN; CDR2 reads SVGIG (reference sequence). The CDR3 loop reads CACINRGRSEQFF. CDR3 bases: TGTGCCTGCATTAACAGGGGAAGGAGTGAGCAGTTCTTC.

This clone was counted between two and nine times. The V gene is TRBV5-6, the J gene TRBJ2-3; D remains unclear. The germline V and J ends were trimmed by 7 bases and 4 bases, with 13 bases remaining between them. Germline CDR1 reads SGHDT; CDR2 reads YYEEEE. CDR3 length equals 13 residues. The CDR3 region has the DNA TGTGCCAGCCGGGTTGTATCCGCAGATACGCAGTATTTT. Translating it yields CASRVVSADTQYF.

The chain uses TRBV19 and TRBJ1-2; TRBD1 matches at 7 bases. V trimming: 9 bases; J trimming: 2 bases; junction bases outside the gene matches: 27. The CDR3 is 20 residues long. Germline-derived CDR1 and CDR2 are LNHDA and SQIVND (reference sequence). The CDR3 sequence is CASKNTGSGTEVPLNYGYTF. The CDR3 coding sequence is TGTGCCAGCAAGAACACCGGGTCGGGGACAGAAGTTCCACTAAACTATGGCTACACCTTC.

The V call is TRBV29-1, the J call TRBJ2-7; a possible D gene is TRBD1 (6 bases). Trimming stripped 3 bases from V and 4 bases from J, with 13 bases between. The germline V gene has CDR1 SQVTM and CDR2 ANQGSEA. The CDR3 sequence is 13 residues long. Here the CDR3 DNA reads TGCAGCGTTGACTACAGGGACGTATACGAGCAGTACTTC. This translates into CSVDYRDVYEQYF.

The chain has TRBV7-9 and TRBJ1-2; D is undetermined. Trimming shortened V by 8 bases and J by 5 bases, and 15 bases separated the two germline ends. Germline-derived CDR1 and CDR2 are SEHNR and FQNEAQ (reference sequence). This CDR3 is built from 13 residues. In nucleotides, the CDR3 is TGTGCCAGCCTGGGCCGCTCGAGATATGGCTACACCTTC. Translated, it gives CASLGRSRYGYTF.

This chain joins TRBV7-9 and TRBJ2-1; D is ambiguous. The CDR3 is made up of 14 amino acids. Germline loops: CDR1 SEHNR, CDR2 FQNEAQ (reference sequence). Trimming shortened V by 1 base and J by 2 bases, and 6 bases separated the two germline ends. DNA of the CDR3: TGTGCCAGCAGCTTAGGATCAGCCTACAATGAGCAGTTCTTC. It encodes CASSLGSAYNEQFF.

The rearrangement links TRBV30 to TRBJ1-3, with D perhaps TRBD1 (5 bases). Germline CDR1 reads GTSNPN; CDR2 reads SVGIG (reference sequence). The CDR3 consists of 16 residues. Trimming took off 0 bases at V and 1 base at J, with 13 bases between the two ends. The CDR3 nucleotides read TGTGCCTGGAGTGTAAGGCTCCAGGGTTCTGGAAACACCATATATTTT. It encodes CAWSVRLQGSGNTIYF.

The rearrangement links TRBV7-2 to TRBJ1-5; D may be TRBD1 (6 bases). Per the germline V gene, CDR1 is SGHTA and CDR2 is FQGNSA. Trimming stripped 1 base from V and 6 bases from J, with 13 bases between. CDR3 length: 15 amino acids. The CDR3 sequence is CASSLVSGGSQPQHF. CDR3 in DNA: TGTGCCAGCAGCTTAGTCTCGGGGGGCAGTCAGCCCCAGCATTTT.

This sequence joins TRBV7-2 and TRBJ2-1; 9 bases align to TRBD2. This CDR3 has 16 amino acids. The J segment lost 8 bases and the V segment lost 0 bases, leaving 8 bases of the junction unmatched. Germline values: CDR1 SGHTA, CDR2 FQGNSA. CDR3 loop: CASSLAWRGGRDEQFF. DNA of the CDR3: TGTGCCAGCAGCTTAGCGTGGCGGGGGGGCCGGGATGAGCAGTTCTTC.

This chain connects TRBV28 to TRBJ1-1, with D possibly being TRBD1 (6 bases). Germline CDR1 MDHEN, CDR2 SYDVKM. This CDR3 comprises 14 residues. Trimming left V 4 bases short and J 11 bases short, with 20 bases between. The DNA for the CDR3 is TGTGCCAGCAGTTCCCAGGGGTGGGGCCACCGGGCTTTCTTT. Its translation: CASSSQGWGHRAFF.

This chain connects TRBV10-1 to TRBJ2-2, with TRBD1 matching 12 bases. Germline assignment: CDR1 WNHNN and CDR2 SYGVQD (reference sequence). Trimming at V came to 0 bases and at J to 5 bases, leaving 4 bases not matched to a gene. The CDR3 length is 17 residues. For the CDR3, the DNA is TGCGCCAGCAGTGAGTCGGGACAGGGGGCCGGGACCGGGGAGCTGTTTTTT. This gives the protein CASSESGQGAGTGELFF.

This clone occurred a few times. DNA of the CDR3: TGCGCCAGCAAGCGGGGGGGGAGCACAGATACGCAGTATTTT. Translation: CASKRGGSTDTQYF. The chain uses TRBV23-1 and TRBJ2-3, with TRBD2 matching over 10 bases. TRBV23-1 is an open reading frame, and its role is uncertain. V shed 7 bases and J 0 bases; nucleotides not matched to a gene: 1. The CDR3 sequence is 14 residues long.

This clone was found a few times. The chain couples TRBV30 to TRBJ1-6; possibly TRBD1 for D (5 bases). This CDR3 contains 15 residues. Between the trimmed V and J ends, which lost 1 base and 4 bases, there was a span of 11 bases. Germline V lookup: CDR1 GTSNPN, CDR2 SVGIG (reference sequence). The CDR3 loop reads CAWSADMLYNSPLHF. CDR3 coding DNA: TGTGCCTGGAGTGCGGACATGTTGTATAATTCACCCCTCCACTTT.

This clone was seen a handful of times. This chain joins TRBV7-9 and TRBJ2-1, with D unclear. The germline gives CDR1 SEHNR, CDR2 FQNEAQ (reference sequence). Trimming shortened V by 1 base and J by 3 bases, and 10 bases separated the two germline ends. CDR3 length equals 15 residues. CDR3 region: CASSLGRTLYNEQFF. The CDR3 DNA reads TGTGCCAGCAGCTTAGGTAGAACCCTCTACAATGAGCAGTTCTTC.

The chain combines TRBV28 with TRBJ2-3; 9 positions agree with TRBD1. Germline CDR1 is MDHEN and CDR2 is SYDVKM. V lost 3 bases to trimming and J lost 5 bases; unmatched junction nucleotides: 9. CDR3 size: 16 residues. CDR3 nucleotides: TGTGCCAGCAGTTTTGTCCGGGACAGGGCCGGAGATACGCAGTATTTT. This translates into CASSFVRDRAGDTQYF.

J is TRBJ1-2 and V is TRBV6-6; 8 bases line up with TRBD1. Unmatched junction bases numbered 11, after V lost 8 bases and J lost 6 bases. This CDR3 has 14 residues. The germline CDR1 and CDR2 sequences are MNHNY and SVGAGI (reference sequence). The CDR3: CASSPGQGRDGYTF. In DNA form, the CDR3 reads TGTGCCAGCTCTCCCGGACAGGGTCGGGATGGCTACACCTTC.

This clone has more than one count but fewer than ten. The chain links TRBV7-8 to TRBJ2-7; 8 bases line up with TRBD1. CDR3 length equals 16 residues. Germline V lookup: CDR1 SGHVS, CDR2 FQNEAQ. V shed 4 bases and J 0 bases; nucleotides not matched to a gene: 8. CDR3 protein: CASSSTTGALSYEQYF. CDR3 coding DNA: TGTGCCAGCAGCTCCACGACAGGGGCCCTCTCCTACGAGCAGTACTTC.

Remarks on this clone: The same CDR3 is also encoded by other DNA sequences in this sample. The V and J genes are TRBV5-1 and TRBJ2-5, with 7 nucleotides matching TRBD1. The CDR3 runs 14 residues. Per germline, CDR1 SGHRS and CDR2 YFSETQ. Unmatched junction bases numbered 4, after V lost 4 bases and J lost 1 base. DNA of the CDR3: TGCGCCAGCAGCCTGGGACAGACCCAAGAGACCCAGTACTTC. Translation: CASSLGQTQETQYF.

This clone has a handful of counts. The chain joins TRBV4-3 to TRBJ2-3, with 9 nucleotides matching TRBD2. After removal of 9 bases from V and 3 bases from J, the junction contained 7 bases not matched to a gene. Looked up from germline, CDR1 is LGHNA and CDR2 is YSLEER. The CDR3 has 14 amino acids. CDR3 region: CASGGGGATDTQYF. Here the CDR3 DNA reads TGCGCCAGTGGCGGCGGGGGGGCTACAGATACGCAGTATTTT.

The chain links TRBV4-3 to TRBJ2-7; possibly TRBD1 for D (6 bases). Germline V gives CDR1 LGHNA, CDR2 YSLEER. The CDR3 has 13 residues. V dropped 4 bases and J dropped 2 bases, with 9 bases sitting between them. Here the CDR3 reads CASSPDRTYEQYF. The CDR3 coding sequence is TGCGCCAGCAGCCCGGACAGAACCTACGAGCAGTACTTC.

This clone was picked up a small number of times. This rearrangement joins TRBV29-1 to TRBJ2-7, with D uncertain. The germline V gene has CDR1 SQVTM and CDR2 ANQGSEA. Between the trimmed V and J ends, which lost 4 bases and 2 bases, there was a span of 9 bases. The CDR3 length is 12 residues. The CDR3 region has the DNA TGCAGCGTTGGTTGGTCAGCCTACGAGCAGTACTTC. Amino acid sequence: CSVGWSAYEQYF.

The chain is built from TRBV28 and TRBJ2-1; TRBD2 aligns across 10 bases. With V trimmed by 5 bases and J by 9 bases, 10 bases remained unmatched. CDR3 length: 15 amino acids. CDR1 and CDR2 from the germline V gene are MDHEN and SYDVKM. The CDR3 DNA is TGTGCCAGCAGTCCCAGCGGGGGGGCCTCCATTGAGCAGTTCTTC. This translates into CASSPSGGASIEQFF.

This clone was detected only a few times. CDR3 DNA: TGTGCCAGCAGCTTAGGTATAGGACAGGGGGCTTACGAGCAGTACTTC. The encoded protein is CASSLGIGQGAYEQYF. The V gene is TRBV7-2, the J gene TRBJ2-7; TRBD1 aligns across 11 bases. With 1 base clipped from V and 4 bases from J, the junction kept 6 bases outside the gene matches. The CDR3 is 16 amino acids. The V gene's germline CDR1 is SGHTA and CDR2 FQGNSA.

This clone has a handful of counts. This chain links TRBV7-9 with TRBJ2-2; D not resolved. This CDR3 has 13 amino acids. Looked up from germline, CDR1 is SEHNR and CDR2 is FQNEAQ (reference sequence). The V and J ends lost 6 bases and 7 bases respectively, with 12 bases between them. The CDR3, as DNA: TGTGCCAGCAGGGATTCCCTAGGCGGGGAGCTGTTTTTT. Translation: CASRDSLGGELFF.

This clone was seen a handful of times. The chain links TRBV7-9 to TRBJ2-5, with 9 bases lining up with TRBD1. CDR1 SEHNR and CDR2 FQNEAQ come from the germline V gene (reference sequence). V trimming: 4 bases; J trimming: 3 bases; junction bases outside the gene matches: 3. This CDR3 comprises 14 residues. The CDR3 spells CASSWTGDEETQYF. The CDR3 bases are TGTGCCAGCAGCTGGACAGGGGACGAAGAGACCCAGTACTTC.

This clone has more than one count but fewer than ten. The chain carries TRBV11-2 and TRBJ2-5; 10 nucleotides line up with TRBD2. This CDR3 contains 18 residues. V shed 5 bases and J 6 bases; nucleotides not matched to a gene: 18. CDR1 and CDR2 (germline): SGHAT, FQNNGV. CDR3 region: CASSTPQSGRGDMKTQYF. Written as DNA, the CDR3 is TGTGCCAGCAGCACCCCCCAGAGCGGGAGGGGGGATATGAAGACCCAGTACTTC.

This chain connects TRBV7-9 to TRBJ2-7; 10 nucleotides agree with TRBD1. In germline, CDR1 is SEHNR, CDR2 FQNEAQ (reference sequence). The V and J ends lost 2 bases and 4 bases, in that order; junction bases with no gene match: 2. The CDR3 totals 14 residues. As DNA, the CDR3 is TGTGCCAGCAGCTTATCGGGACAGGGGTACGAGCAGTACTTC. This translates into CASSLSGQGYEQYF.

This clone was detected a few times. The V call is TRBV28, the J call TRBJ2-5; D gene unclear. CDR1 is MDHEN and CDR2 is SYDVKM in the germline V gene. The CDR3 length is 14 residues. The V end lost 10 bases, the J end lost 8 bases, and 23 bases lay between the germline ends. CDR3 residues: CATSTAVRVRTQYF. CDR3 nucleotides: TGTGCCACCTCGACTGCGGTTCGGGTCCGAACCCAGTACTTC.

V usage is TRBV30 and J usage is TRBJ1-1; 8 bases line up with TRBD1. Germline V gene data show CDR1 as GTSNPN and CDR2 as SVGIG (reference sequence). Trimming took 3 bases from V and 4 from J; bases not matched to a gene: 4. The CDR3 is 13 amino acids. The CDR3 spells CAWSPGGRTEAFF. The CDR3 bases are TGTGCCTGGAGCCCAGGGGGCCGCACTGAAGCTTTCTTT.

The V call is TRBV4-1, the J call TRBJ2-7, with a weak D call TRBD2 (6 bases). The V gene's germline CDR1 is MGHRA and CDR2 YSYEKL. The V end lost 0 bases, the J end lost 4 bases, and 16 bases lay between the germline ends. CDR3 length: 16 residues. The CDR3 DNA reads as TGCGCCAGCAGCCAAGATGCCTGGCGGGACGGATACGAGCAGTACTTC. As protein: CASSQDAWRDGYEQYF.